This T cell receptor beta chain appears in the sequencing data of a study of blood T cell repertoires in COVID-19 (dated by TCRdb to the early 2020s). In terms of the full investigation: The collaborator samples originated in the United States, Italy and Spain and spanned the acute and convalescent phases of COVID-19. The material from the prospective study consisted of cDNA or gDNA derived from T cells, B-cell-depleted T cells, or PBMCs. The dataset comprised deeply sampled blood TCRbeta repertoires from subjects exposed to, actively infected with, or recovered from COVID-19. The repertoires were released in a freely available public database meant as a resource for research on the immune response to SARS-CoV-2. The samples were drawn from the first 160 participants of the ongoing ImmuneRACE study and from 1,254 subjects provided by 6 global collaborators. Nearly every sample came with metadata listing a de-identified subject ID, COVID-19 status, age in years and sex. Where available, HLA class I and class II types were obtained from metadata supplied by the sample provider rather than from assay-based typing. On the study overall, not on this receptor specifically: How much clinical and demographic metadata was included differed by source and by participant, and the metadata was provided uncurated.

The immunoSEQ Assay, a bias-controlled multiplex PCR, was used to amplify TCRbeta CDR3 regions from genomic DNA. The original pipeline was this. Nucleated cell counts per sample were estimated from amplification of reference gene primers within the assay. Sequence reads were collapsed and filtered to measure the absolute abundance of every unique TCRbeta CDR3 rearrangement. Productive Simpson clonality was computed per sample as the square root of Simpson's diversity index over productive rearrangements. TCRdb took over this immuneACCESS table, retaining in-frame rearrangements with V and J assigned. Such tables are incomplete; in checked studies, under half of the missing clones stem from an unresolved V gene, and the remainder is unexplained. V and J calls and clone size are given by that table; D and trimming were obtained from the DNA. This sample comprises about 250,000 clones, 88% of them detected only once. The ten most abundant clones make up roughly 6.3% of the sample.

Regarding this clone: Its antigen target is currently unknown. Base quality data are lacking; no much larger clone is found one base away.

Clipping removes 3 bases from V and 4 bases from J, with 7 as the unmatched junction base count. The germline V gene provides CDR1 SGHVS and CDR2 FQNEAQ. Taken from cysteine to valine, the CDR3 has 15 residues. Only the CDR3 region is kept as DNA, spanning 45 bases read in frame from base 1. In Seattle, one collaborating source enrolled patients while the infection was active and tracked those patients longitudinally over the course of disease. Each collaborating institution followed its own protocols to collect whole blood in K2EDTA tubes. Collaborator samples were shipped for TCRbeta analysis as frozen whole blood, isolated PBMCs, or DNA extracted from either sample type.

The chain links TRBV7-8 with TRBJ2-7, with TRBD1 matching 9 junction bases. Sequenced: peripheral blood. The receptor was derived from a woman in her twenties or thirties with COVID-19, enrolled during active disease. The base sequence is TGTGCCAGCAGCTTGACGACAGGGGGTTGGTACGAGCAGTACGTC. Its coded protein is CASSLTTGGWYEQYV.